This T cell receptor beta chain was recorded in a study of cytomegalovirus exposure and HLA in healthy donors. Notes on the study in general: As was reported, the classifier diagnosed cytomegalovirus status with high specificity and sensitivity.

The CDR3 has 14 amino acids. Germline CDR1 and CDR2: SQVTM and ANQGSEA. V lost 4 bases and J lost 2, with 14 bases in between. As concerns this clone: Its target is not known.

Researchers ran the PCR with 60 Vbeta and 13 Jbeta primers. Sequencing was performed with immunoSEQ multiplex PCR; in TCRdb, only in-frame clones are kept and a portion is missing. This repertoire shows 140,000 or so clones, roughly 80% found once; its top ten account for roughly 4%. The TCR comes from a middle-aged woman in good health and CMV-seropositive. The chain is built from TRBV29-1 and TRBJ1-1; D is perhaps TRBD1 (6 bases). The sequencing sample was made of PBMCs. The CDR3 region is CSVVSGGANTEAFF. CDR3 bases: TGCAGCGTTGTGTCCGGGGGGGCAAACACTGAAGCTTTCTTT.